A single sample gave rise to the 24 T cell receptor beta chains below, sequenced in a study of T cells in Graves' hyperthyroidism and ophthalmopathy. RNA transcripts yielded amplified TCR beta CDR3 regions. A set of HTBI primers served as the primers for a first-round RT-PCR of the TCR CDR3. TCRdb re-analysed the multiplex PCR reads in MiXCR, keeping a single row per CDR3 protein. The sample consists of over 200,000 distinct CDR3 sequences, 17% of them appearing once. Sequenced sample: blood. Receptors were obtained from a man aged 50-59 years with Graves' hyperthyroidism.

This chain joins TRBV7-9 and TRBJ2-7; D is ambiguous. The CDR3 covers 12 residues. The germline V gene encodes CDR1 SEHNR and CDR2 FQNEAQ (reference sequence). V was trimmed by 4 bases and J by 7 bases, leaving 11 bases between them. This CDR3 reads CASSYRETEQYF. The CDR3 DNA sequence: TGTGCCAGCAGCTACCGCGAGACGGAGCAGTACTTC.

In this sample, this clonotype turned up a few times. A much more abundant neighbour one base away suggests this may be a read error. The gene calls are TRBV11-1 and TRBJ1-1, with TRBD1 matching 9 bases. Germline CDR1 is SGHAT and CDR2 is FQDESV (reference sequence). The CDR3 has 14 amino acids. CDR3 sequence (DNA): TGTGCCTGCAGCTTTGCGGGACAGGGCACTGAAGCTTTCTTT. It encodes CACSFAGQGTEAFF.

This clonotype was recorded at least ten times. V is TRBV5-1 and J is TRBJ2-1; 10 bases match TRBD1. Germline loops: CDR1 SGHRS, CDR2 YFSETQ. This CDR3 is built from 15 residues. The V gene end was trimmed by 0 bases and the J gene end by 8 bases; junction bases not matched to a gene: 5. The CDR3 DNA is TGCGCCAGCAGCTTGGAGGGACAGGGGCCGGATGAGCAGTTCTTC. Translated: CASSLEGQGPDEQFF. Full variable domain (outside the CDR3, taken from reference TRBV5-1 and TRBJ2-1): KAGVTQTPRYLIKTRGQQVTLSCSPISGHRSVSWYQQTPGQGLQFLFEYFSETQRNKGNFPGRFSGRQFSNSRSEMNVSTLELGDSALYLCASSLEGQGPDEQFFGPGTRLTVL.

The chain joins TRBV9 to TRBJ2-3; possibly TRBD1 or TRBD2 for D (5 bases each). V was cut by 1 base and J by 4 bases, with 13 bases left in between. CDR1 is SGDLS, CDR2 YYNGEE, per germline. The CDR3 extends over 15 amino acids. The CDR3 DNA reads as TGTGCCAGCAGCGTATCAGGGAGTCTCGCAGATACGCAGTATTTT. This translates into CASSVSGSLADTQYF.

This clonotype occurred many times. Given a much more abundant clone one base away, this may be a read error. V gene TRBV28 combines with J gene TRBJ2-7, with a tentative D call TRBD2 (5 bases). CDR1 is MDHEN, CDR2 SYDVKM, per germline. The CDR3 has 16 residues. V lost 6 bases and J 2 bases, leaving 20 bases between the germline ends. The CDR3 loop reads CASRLGSQWTAYEQYF. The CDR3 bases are TGTGCCAGCAGACTAGGAAGTCAGTGGACCGCCTACGAGCAGTACTTC.

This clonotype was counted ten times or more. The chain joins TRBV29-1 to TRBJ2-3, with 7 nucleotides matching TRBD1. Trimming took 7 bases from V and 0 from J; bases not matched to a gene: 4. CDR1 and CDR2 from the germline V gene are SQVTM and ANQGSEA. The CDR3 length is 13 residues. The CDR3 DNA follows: TGCAGCGCCTGGACAGGTAGCACAGATACGCAGTATTTT. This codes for CSAWTGSTDTQYF.

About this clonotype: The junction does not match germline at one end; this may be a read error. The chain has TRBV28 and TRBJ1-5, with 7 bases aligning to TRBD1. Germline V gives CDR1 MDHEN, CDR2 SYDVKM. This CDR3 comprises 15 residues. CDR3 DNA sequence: TGTACCAGCAGCTACTCGGACAGGCTCAATCAGCCCCAGCATTTT. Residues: CTSSYSDRLNQPQHF. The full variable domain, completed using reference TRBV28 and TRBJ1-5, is DVKVTQSSRYLVKRTGEKVFLECVQDMDHENMFWYRQDPGLGLRLIYFSYDVKMKEKGDIPEGYSVSREKKERFSLILESASTNQTSMYLCTSSYSDRLNQPQHFGDGTRLSIL.

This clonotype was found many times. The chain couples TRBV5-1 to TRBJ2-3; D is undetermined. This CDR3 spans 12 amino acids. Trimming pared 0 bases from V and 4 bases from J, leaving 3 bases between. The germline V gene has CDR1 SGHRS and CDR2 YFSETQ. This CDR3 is CASSLASDTQYF. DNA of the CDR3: TGCGCCAGCAGCTTGGCTTCAGATACGCAGTATTTT.

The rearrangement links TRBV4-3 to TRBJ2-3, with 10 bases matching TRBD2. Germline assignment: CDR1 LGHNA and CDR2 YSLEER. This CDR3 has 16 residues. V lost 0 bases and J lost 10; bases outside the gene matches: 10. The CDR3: CASSQDWASGSESQYF. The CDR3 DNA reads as TGCGCCAGCAGCCAAGATTGGGCTAGCGGGAGTGAATCGCAGTATTTT.

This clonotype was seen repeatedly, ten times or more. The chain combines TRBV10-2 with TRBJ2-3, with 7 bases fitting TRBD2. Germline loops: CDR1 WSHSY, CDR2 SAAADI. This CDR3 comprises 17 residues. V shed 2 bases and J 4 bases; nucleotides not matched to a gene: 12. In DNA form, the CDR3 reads TGCGCCAGCAGTGAGGGCGCGCGGGAGTGGGGCCCAGATACGCAGTATTTT. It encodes CASSEGAREWGPDTQYF.

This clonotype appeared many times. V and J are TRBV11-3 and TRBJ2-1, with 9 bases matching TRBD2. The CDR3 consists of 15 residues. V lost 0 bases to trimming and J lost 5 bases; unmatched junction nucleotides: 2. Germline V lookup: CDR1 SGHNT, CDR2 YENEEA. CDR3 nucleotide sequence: TGTGCCAGCAGCTTAGAGGCTAGCGGGAACAATGAGCAGTTCTTC. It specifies CASSLEASGNNEQFF. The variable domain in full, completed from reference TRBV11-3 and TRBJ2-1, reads EAGVVQSPRYKIIEKKQPVAFWCNPISGHNTLYWYLQNLGQGPELLIRYENEEAVDDSQLPKDRFSAERLKGVDSTLKIQPAELGDSAVYLCASSLEASGNNEQFFGPGTRLTVL.

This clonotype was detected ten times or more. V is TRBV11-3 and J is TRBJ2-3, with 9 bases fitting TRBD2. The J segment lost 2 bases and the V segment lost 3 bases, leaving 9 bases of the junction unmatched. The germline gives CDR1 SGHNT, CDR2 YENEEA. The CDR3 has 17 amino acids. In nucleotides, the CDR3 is TGTGCCAGCAGCTTTACTAGCGGGCCTACCTACACAGATACGCAGTATTTT. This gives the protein CASSFTSGPTYTDTQYF.

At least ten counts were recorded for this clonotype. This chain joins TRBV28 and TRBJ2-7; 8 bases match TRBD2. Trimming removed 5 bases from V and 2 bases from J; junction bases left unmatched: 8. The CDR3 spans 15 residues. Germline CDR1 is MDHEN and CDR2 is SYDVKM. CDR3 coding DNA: TGTGCCAGCAGTCCATACCCGGGACTAGCCTACGAGCAGTACTTC. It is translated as CASSPYPGLAYEQYF.

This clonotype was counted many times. CDR3 sequence: CASSFTGLAYEQYF. In DNA, the CDR3 is TGTGCCAGCAGTTTCACCGGGCTCGCCTACGAGCAGTACTTC. The chain has TRBV28 and TRBJ2-7; no clear D. V was trimmed by 3 bases and J by 2 bases, leaving 11 bases between them. CDR3 length: 14 residues. The germline gives CDR1 MDHEN, CDR2 SYDVKM.

CDR3 protein: CASSFAGGNTEAFF. CDR3 DNA sequence: TGTGCCAGCAGCTTTGCGGGCGGGAACACTGAAGCTTTCTTT. This chain joins TRBV5-6 and TRBJ1-1; D unresolved. CDR1 and CDR2 (germline): SGHDT, YYEEEE. The CDR3 sequence is 14 residues long. Trimming left V 2 bases short and J 1 base short, with 9 bases between.

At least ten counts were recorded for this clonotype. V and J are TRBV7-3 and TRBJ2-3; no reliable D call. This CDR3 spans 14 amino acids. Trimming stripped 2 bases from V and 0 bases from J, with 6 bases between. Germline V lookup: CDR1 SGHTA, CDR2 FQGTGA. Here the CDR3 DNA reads TGTGCCAGCAGCTTAGGTCCGAGCACAGATACGCAGTATTTT. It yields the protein CASSLGPSTDTQYF.

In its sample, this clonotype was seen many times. Here the CDR3 DNA reads TGTGCCATCAGTGAGCTAGCGGCTTCCTGGGAGCAGTACTTC. Protein product: CAISELAASWEQYF. The gene calls are TRBV10-3 and TRBJ2-7; TRBD2 matches 7 bases. Trimming cost V 2 bases and J 7 bases; bases outside gene matches: 8. The CDR3 totals 14 residues. The germline CDR1 and CDR2 sequences are ENHRY and SYGVKD.

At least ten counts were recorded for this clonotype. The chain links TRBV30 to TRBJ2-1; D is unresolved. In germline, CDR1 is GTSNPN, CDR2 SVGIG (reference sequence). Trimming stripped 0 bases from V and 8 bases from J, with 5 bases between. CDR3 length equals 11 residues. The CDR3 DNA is TGTGCCTGGAGTGTGGCTGATGAGCAGTTCTTC. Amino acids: CAWSVADEQFF.

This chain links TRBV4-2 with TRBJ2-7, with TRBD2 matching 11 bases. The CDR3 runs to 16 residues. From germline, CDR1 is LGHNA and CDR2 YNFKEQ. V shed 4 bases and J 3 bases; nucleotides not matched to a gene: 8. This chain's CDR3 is CASSPGLADGGYEQYF. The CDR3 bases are TGTGCCAGCAGCCCGGGACTAGCGGACGGAGGCTACGAGCAGTACTTC.

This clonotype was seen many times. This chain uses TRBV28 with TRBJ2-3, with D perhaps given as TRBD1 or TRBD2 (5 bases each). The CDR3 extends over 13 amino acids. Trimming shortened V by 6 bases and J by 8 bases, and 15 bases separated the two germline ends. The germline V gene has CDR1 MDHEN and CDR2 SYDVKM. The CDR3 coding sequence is TGTGCCAGCAGAACTGGGACCTCCCGTACGCAGTATTTT. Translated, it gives CASRTGTSRTQYF. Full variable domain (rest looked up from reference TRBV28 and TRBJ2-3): DVKVTQSSRYLVKRTGEKVFLECVQDMDHENMFWYRQDPGLGLRLIYFSYDVKMKEKGDIPEGYSVSREKKERFSLILESASTNQTSMYLCASRTGTSRTQYFGPGTRLTVL.

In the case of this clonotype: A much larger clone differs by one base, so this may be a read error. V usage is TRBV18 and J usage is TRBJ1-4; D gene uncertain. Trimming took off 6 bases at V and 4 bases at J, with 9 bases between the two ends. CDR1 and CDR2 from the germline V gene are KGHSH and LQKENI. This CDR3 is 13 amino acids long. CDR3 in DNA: TGTGCCAGCTCTCGGGCGGATAATGAAAAACTGTTTTTT. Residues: CASSRADNEKLFF.

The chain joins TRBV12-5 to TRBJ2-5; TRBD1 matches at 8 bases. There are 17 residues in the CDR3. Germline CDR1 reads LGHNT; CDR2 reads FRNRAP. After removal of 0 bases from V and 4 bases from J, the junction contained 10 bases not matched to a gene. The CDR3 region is CASGLVRGQALGETQYF. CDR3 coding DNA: TGTGCTAGTGGTTTGGTAAGGGGACAGGCGCTGGGAGAGACCCAGTACTTC. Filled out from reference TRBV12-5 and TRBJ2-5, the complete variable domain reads DARVTQTPRHKVTEMGQEVTMRCQPILGHNTVFWYRQTMMQGLELLAYFRNRAPLDDSGMPKDRFSAEMPDATLATLKIQPSEPRDSAVYFCASGLVRGQALGETQYFGPGTRLLVL.

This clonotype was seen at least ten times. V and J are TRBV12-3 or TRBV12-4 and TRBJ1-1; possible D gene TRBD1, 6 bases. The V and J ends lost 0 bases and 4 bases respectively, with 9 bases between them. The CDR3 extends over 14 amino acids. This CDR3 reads CASSLAGGVTEAFF. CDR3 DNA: TGTGCCAGCAGTTTAGCAGGGGGGGTCACTGAAGCTTTCTTT.

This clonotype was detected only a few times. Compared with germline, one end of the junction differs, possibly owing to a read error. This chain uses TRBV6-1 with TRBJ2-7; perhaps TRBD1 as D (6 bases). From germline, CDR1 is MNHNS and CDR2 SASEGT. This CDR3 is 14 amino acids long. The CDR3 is CASREASQGYEQYF. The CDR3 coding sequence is TGTGCCAGCAGAGAAGCTTCACAGGGCTACGAGCAGTACTTC.